The 20 T cell receptor beta chains in this list originate from one sample, sequenced in a study of identical twins. TCRdb fed the 5' RACE reads into MiXCR, producing one record per CDR3 protein. This table holds about 100,000 distinct CDR3 sequences, just under 6% found once. The sequencing input was memory T cells sorted from blood. The receptors stem from a woman aged 45-60 years in good health.

V gene TRBV28 combines with J gene TRBJ2-3; D is unresolved. Trimming stripped 5 bases from V and 0 bases from J, with 12 bases between. There are 15 residues in the CDR3. Germline V gene sequence: CDR1 MDHEN, CDR2 SYDVKM. The DNA for the CDR3 is TGTGCCAGCAGTCCAGAGAGACCTAGCACAGATACGCAGTATTTT. This translates into CASSPERPSTDTQYF.

This clonotype appeared a few times. The chain uses TRBV11-2 and TRBJ1-2; 10 positions match TRBD1. Germline loops: CDR1 SGHAT, CDR2 FQNNGV. This CDR3 is 14 amino acids long. J gave up 4 bases and V 8 bases, and 7 bases lay outside the gene matches. CDR3 nucleotides: TGTGCCAGCGGACAGGGGGTACTAGGCTATGGCTACACCTTC. It is translated as CASGQGVLGYGYTF.

This clonotype was seen a few times. The chain joins TRBV2 to TRBJ2-2; 8 nucleotides align to TRBD1. The CDR3 extends over 14 amino acids. CDR1 and CDR2 from the germline V gene are SNHLY and FYNNEI. Trimming cost V 5 bases and J 7 bases; bases outside gene matches: 6. This CDR3 is CASSSRGQGGELFF. CDR3 sequence (DNA): TGTGCCAGCAGTTCCAGGGGGCAGGGCGGGGAGCTGTTTTTT.

This clonotype was detected many times. The chain is built from TRBV7-6 and TRBJ1-5; no definite D call. This CDR3 is 13 amino acids long. Trimming removed 4 bases at V and 4 bases at J, with 8 bases between. CDR1 is SGHVS and CDR2 is FNYEAQ in the germline V gene. CDR3 loop: CASSSGWNQPQHF. CDR3 sequence (DNA): TGTGCCAGCAGCTCCGGATGGAATCAGCCCCAGCATTTT.

At least ten counts were recorded for this clonotype. This chain uses TRBV28 with TRBJ2-7; 10 nucleotides line up with TRBD2. CDR3 length: 16 amino acids. Germline CDR1 MDHEN, CDR2 SYDVKM. J was trimmed by 6 bases and V by 2 bases; bases with no gene match: 10. The CDR3 sequence: CASSLGGLAGEREQYV. In DNA, the CDR3 is TGTGCCAGCAGTTTAGGAGGTCTAGCGGGAGAACGCGAGCAGTACGTC.

This clonotype was counted ten times or more. This chain joins TRBV12-3 or TRBV12-4 and TRBJ2-6; maybe TRBD2 (6 bases). V dropped 6 bases and J dropped 3 bases, with 9 bases sitting between them. CDR3 length: 14 residues. This CDR3 reads CASSLGGGANVLTF. The CDR3, as DNA: TGTGCCAGCAGCCTCGGGGGTGGGGCCAACGTCCTGACTTTC.

This clonotype was recorded many times. This chain joins TRBV7-2 and TRBJ2-3, with TRBD2 identical over 9 bases. CDR1 SGHTA and CDR2 FQGNSA come from the germline V gene. The CDR3 contains 17 residues. The V segment lost 1 base and the J segment 6 bases; nucleotides outside the gene matches: 11. The CDR3 is CASSLEGPTSGGDTQYF. The CDR3 coding sequence is TGTGCCAGCAGCTTAGAGGGGCCGACTAGCGGAGGGGATACGCAGTATTTT.

This clonotype was recorded at least ten times. The genes are TRBV5-1 and TRBJ2-1; 7 positions match TRBD2. CDR1 is SGHRS, CDR2 YFSETQ, per germline. The CDR3 is made up of 14 amino acids. The V gene end was trimmed by 4 bases and the J gene end by 9 bases; junction bases not matched to a gene: 10. CDR3 bases: TGCGCCAGCAGCAGCCTAGCGGAGAGGGGTGAGCAGTTCTTC. Encoded protein: CASSSLAERGEQFF.

In this sample, this clonotype turned up a few times. The chain recombines TRBV7-8 with TRBJ1-3; D remains unclear. The V gene lost 1 base and the J gene lost 0 bases, with 10 bases spanning the gap. CDR1 and CDR2 (germline): SGHVS, FQNEAQ. The CDR3 extends over 16 amino acids. CDR3 sequence (DNA): TGTGCCAGCAGCTTAGAAGGCCGACTCTCTGGAAACACCATATATTTT. This translates into CASSLEGRLSGNTIYF.

This clonotype has a handful of counts. CDR3 in DNA: TGTGCCAGCAGTGATGAGTGGGAGGAGGATACGCAGTATTTT. Residues: CASSDEWEEDTQYF. The genes are TRBV6-1 and TRBJ2-3; D might be TRBD2 (6 bases). The V gene lost 3 bases and the J gene lost 6 bases, with 13 bases spanning the gap. The germline gives CDR1 MNHNS, CDR2 SASEGT. This CDR3 is built from 14 residues.

The chain recombines TRBV5-1 with TRBJ1-1, with 7 bases fitting TRBD1. V trimming: 3 bases; J trimming: 0 bases; junction bases outside the gene matches: 5. CDR3 length: 15 residues. From germline, CDR1 is SGHRS and CDR2 YFSETQ. The DNA for the CDR3 is TGCGCCAGCAGCTGGGACAGTTTCATGAACACTGAAGCTTTCTTT. This gives the protein CASSWDSFMNTEAFF.

This clonotype was detected many times. This chain connects TRBV29-1 to TRBJ1-1; D is possibly TRBD1 (6 bases). This CDR3 comprises 12 residues. Trimming removed 2 bases from V and 4 bases from J, with 8 bases in between. The germline V gene has CDR1 SQVTM and CDR2 ANQGSEA. The CDR3 region is CSVEPTGTEAFF. The CDR3 region has the DNA TGCAGCGTTGAACCGACAGGCACTGAAGCTTTCTTT.

Only a few counts were recorded for this clonotype. The rearrangement links TRBV20-1 to TRBJ2-7; weak D call: TRBD1 (6 bases). The germline V gene has CDR1 DFQATT and CDR2 SNEGSKA (reference sequence). The CDR3 runs to 16 residues. Trimming stripped 1 base from V and 2 bases from J, with 18 bases between. The CDR3: CSARGGSGQNTYEQYV. In nucleotides, the CDR3 is TGCAGTGCTAGAGGGGGCAGCGGACAGAATACCTACGAGCAGTACGTC.

This clonotype showed up many times. The chain employs TRBV14 and TRBJ1-3; 8 bases line up with TRBD1. The V and J ends lost 1 base and 13 bases, in that order; junction bases with no gene match: 3. The V gene's germline CDR1 is SGHDN and CDR2 FVKESK. This CDR3 is 12 amino acids long. The CDR3 coding sequence is TGTGCCAGCAGCCAAGTGAGGGACAGGATATATTTT. Translation gives CASSQVRDRIYF.

This clonotype has ten or more counts. This chain uses TRBV12-3 or TRBV12-4 with TRBJ2-2; a weak D match, TRBD1 (6 bases). This CDR3 region has 16 residues. The ends were cut back, 1 base at V and 5 bases at J, with 14 bases in the middle. The CDR3 region has the DNA TGTGCCAGCAGTTTAGGTTTGACAGGCGAAACCGGGGAGCTGTTTTTT. Translating gives CASSLGLTGETGELFF.

This clonotype was recorded many times. The chain couples TRBV12-3 or TRBV12-4 to TRBJ1-5, with 9 bases identical to TRBD1. With 4 bases clipped from V and 4 bases from J, the junction kept 8 bases outside the gene matches. The CDR3 loop spans 16 amino acids. CDR3 sequence: CASSYPGTGRNQPQHF. The CDR3 DNA sequence: TGTGCCAGCAGTTACCCTGGGACAGGGCGGAATCAGCCCCAGCATTTT.

This clonotype was found many times. The chain has TRBV11-2 and TRBJ2-3; D assignment may be TRBD1 or TRBD2 (5 bases each). With 5 bases removed from V and 2 bases from J, the gap between germline ends came to 20 bases. Germline V gene lookup returns CDR1 SGHAT and CDR2 FQNNGV. This CDR3 is 17 amino acids long. The CDR3 loop is CASSDLRDRAPTDTQYF. CDR3 coding DNA: TGTGCCAGCAGCGACCTCCGGGACCGCGCCCCCACAGATACGCAGTATTTT.

This clonotype was observed many times. The rearrangement links TRBV14 to TRBJ2-1, with 7 bases aligning to TRBD1. Trimming cost V 2 bases and J 3 bases; bases outside gene matches: 4. This CDR3 has 15 amino acids. The V gene's germline CDR1 is SGHDN and CDR2 FVKESK. CDR3 in amino acids: CASSQQGGNYNEQFF. CDR3 nucleotides: TGTGCCAGCAGCCAACAAGGGGGCAACTACAATGAGCAGTTCTTC.

This clonotype occurred many times. The chain employs TRBV12-3 or TRBV12-4 and TRBJ2-5; TRBD1 matches 7 bases. Unmatched junction bases numbered 1, after V lost 5 bases and J lost 1 base. CDR3 length: 13 residues. This chain's CDR3 is CASSRDSQETQYF. The DNA of the CDR3 is TGTGCCAGCAGTCGGGACAGCCAAGAGACCCAGTACTTC.

This clonotype was seen many times. The chain employs TRBV19 and TRBJ2-2; TRBD1 matches at 8 bases. The germline V gene has CDR1 LNHDA and CDR2 SQIVND (reference sequence). CDR3 length equals 14 residues. V lost 6 bases and J lost 2; bases outside the gene matches: 2. CDR3 coding DNA: TGTGCCAGTAGCGACAGGGGAAACACCGGGGAGCTGTTTTTT. Residues: CASSDRGNTGELFF.